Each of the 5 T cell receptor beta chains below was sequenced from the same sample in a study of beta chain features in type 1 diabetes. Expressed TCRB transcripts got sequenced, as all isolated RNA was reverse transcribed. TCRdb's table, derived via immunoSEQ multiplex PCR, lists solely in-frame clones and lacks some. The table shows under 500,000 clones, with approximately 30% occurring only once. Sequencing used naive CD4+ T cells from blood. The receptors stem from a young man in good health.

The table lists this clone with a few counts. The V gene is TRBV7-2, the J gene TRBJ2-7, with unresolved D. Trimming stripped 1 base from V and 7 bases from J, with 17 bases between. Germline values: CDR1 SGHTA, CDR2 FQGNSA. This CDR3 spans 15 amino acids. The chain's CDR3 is CASSLGRAWYLEQYF. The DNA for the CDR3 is TGTGCCAGCAGCTTAGGACGGGCGTGGTATCTTGAGCAGTACTTC.

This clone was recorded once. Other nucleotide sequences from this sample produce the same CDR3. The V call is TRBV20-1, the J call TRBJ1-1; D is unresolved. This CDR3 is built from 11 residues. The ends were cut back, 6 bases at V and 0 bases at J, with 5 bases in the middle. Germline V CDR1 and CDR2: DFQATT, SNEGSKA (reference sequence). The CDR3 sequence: CSAQLNTEAFF. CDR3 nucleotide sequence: TGCAGTGCCCAACTGAACACTGAAGCTTTCTTT.

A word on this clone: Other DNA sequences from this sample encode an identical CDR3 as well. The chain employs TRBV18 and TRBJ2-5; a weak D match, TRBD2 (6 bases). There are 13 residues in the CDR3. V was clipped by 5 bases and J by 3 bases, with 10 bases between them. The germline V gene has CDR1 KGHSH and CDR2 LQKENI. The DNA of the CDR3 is TGTGCCAGCTCAGCGGGACTGGAAGAGACCCAGTACTTC. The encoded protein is CASSAGLEETQYF. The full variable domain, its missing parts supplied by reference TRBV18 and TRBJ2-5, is NAGVMQNPRHLVRRRGQEARLRCSPMKGHSHVYWYRQLPEEGLKFMVYLQKENIIDESGMPKERFSAEFPKEGPSILRIQQVVRGDSAAYFCASSAGLEETQYFGPGTRLLVL.

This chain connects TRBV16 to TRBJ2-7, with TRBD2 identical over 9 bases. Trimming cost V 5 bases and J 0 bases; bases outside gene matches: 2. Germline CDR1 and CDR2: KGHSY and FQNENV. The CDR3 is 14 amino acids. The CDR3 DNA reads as TGTGCCAGCAGCGGTAGCGGGGGCTCCTACGAGCAGTACTTC. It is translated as CASSGSGGSYEQYF.

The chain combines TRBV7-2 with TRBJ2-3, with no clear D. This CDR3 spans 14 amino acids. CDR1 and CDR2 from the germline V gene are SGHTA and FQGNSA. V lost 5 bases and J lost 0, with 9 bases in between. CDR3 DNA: TGTGCCAGCAGCCGGGCGGTAAGCACAGATACGCAGTATTTT. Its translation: CASSRAVSTDTQYF.